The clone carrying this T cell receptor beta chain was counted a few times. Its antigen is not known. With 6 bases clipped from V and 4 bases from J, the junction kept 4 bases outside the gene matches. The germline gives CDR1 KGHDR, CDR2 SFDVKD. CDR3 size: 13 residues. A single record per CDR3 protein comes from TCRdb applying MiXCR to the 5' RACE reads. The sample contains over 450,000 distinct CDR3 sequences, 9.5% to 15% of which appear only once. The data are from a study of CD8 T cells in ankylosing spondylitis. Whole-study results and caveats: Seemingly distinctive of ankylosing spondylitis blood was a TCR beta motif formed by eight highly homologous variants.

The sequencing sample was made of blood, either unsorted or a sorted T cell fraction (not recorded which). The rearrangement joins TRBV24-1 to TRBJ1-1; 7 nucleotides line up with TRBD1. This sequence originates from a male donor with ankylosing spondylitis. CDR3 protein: CATSWAGGTEAFF. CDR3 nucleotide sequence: TGTGCCACCAGTTGGGCAGGGGGCACTGAAGCTTTCTTT.